The T cell receptor beta chain described here comes from a study of control samples from healthy donors and cancer patients. TCRdb's copy holds only in-frame clones and misses some; the assay was immunoSEQ multiplex PCR. Of more than 95,000 clones in the sample, roughly 91% were seen once. From germline, CDR1 is SGHRS and CDR2 YFSETQ. Trimming shortened V by 5 bases and J by 5 bases, and 19 bases separated the two germline ends. The CDR3 is 15 residues long. This chain links TRBV5-1 with TRBJ2-5, with D possibly matching TRBD1 (5 bases). What was sequenced was PBMCs. The sequence derives from a man in his sixties with lung cancer. The CDR3 region is CASSSLGKGKETQYF. DNA for the CDR3: TGCGCCAGCAGTTCTCTGGGGAAGGGGAAGGAGACCCAGTACTTC.